Shown below are 28 T cell receptor beta chains from a single sample sequenced in a study of blood T cell repertoires in COVID-19. TCRdb's copy holds only in-frame clones and misses some; the assay was immunoSEQ multiplex PCR. This repertoire shows about 220,000 clones, roughly 84% found once; its top ten account for roughly 8.7%. The specimen was peripheral blood. The source of these receptors is a man between 45 and 60 years old with active or convalescent COVID-19.

This rearrangement joins TRBV3-1 (or the pseudogene TRBV3-2) to TRBJ2-3, with 14 bases matching TRBD2. The CDR3 is 17 amino acids. The junction had 10 bases not matched to a gene; V was cut back by 5 bases and J by 6 bases. Germline V gene lookup returns CDR1 LGHDT and CDR2 YNNKEL (reference sequence). CDR3 DNA: TGTGCCAGCAGCAGGGGACTAGCGGGAGCCCAGTGGGATACGCAGTATTTT. Translating gives CASSRGLAGAQWDTQYF.

CDR3 in amino acids: CASSQDLGADEKLFF. CDR3 DNA sequence: TGTGCCAGCAGCCAAGACTTGGGGGCAGATGAAAAACTGTTTTTT. The chain has TRBV3-1 (or the pseudogene TRBV3-2) and TRBJ1-4, with a weak D call TRBD1 (6 bases). Trimming removed 0 bases at V and 6 bases at J, with 11 bases between. The CDR3 is 15 amino acids. Germline lookup yields CDR1 LGHDT and CDR2 YNNKEL (reference sequence).

V and J are TRBV5-1 and TRBJ2-7; TRBD2 matches 16 bases. CDR3 length equals 16 residues. V gave up 4 bases and J gave up 5 bases; unmatched junction bases: 6. CDR1 and CDR2 from the germline V gene are SGHRS and YFSETQ. CDR3 amino acids: CASSPGLAGGPDEQYF. Written as DNA, the CDR3 is TGCGCCAGCAGCCCGGGACTAGCGGGAGGGCCGGACGAGCAGTACTTC. Full variable domain (remainder filled in from reference TRBV5-1 and TRBJ2-7): KAGVTQTPRYLIKTRGQQVTLSCSPISGHRSVSWYQQTPGQGLQFLFEYFSETQRNKGNFPGRFSGRQFSNSRSEMNVSTLELGDSALYLCASSPGLAGGPDEQYFGPGTRLTVT.

The chain uses TRBV7-3 and TRBJ2-1; TRBD2 aligns across 7 bases. Per germline, CDR1 SGHTA and CDR2 FQGTGA. Unmatched junction bases numbered 3, after V lost 5 bases and J lost 5 bases. The CDR3 extends over 13 amino acids. CDR3 in amino acids: CASSLRGDNEQFF. CDR3 nucleotide sequence: TGTGCCAGCAGCCTCCGGGGGGACAATGAGCAGTTCTTC.

V and J are TRBV20-1 and TRBJ1-2; D remains ambiguous. The CDR3 loop spans 11 amino acids. The ends were cut back, 0 bases at V and 12 bases at J, with 11 bases in the middle. Per the germline V gene, CDR1 is DFQATT and CDR2 is SNEGSKA (reference sequence). The CDR3 nucleotides are TGCAGTGCTAGAGATTGGTCCGCAGACACCTTC. This sequence encodes CSARDWSADTF.

CDR3 in amino acids: CASSGGSNEKLFF. CDR3 sequence (DNA): TGTGCCAGCAGCGGTGGTAGTAATGAAAAACTGTTTTTT. The chain links TRBV5-4 to TRBJ1-4; D is unclear. Germline CDR1 reads SGHNT; CDR2 reads YYREEE (reference sequence). V gave up 4 bases and J gave up 4 bases, with 8 bases separating them. The CDR3 extends over 13 amino acids.

The J gene is TRBJ2-5, the V gene TRBV24-1; D may be TRBD1 (6 bases). V was trimmed by 3 bases and J by 5 bases, leaving 18 bases between them. Germline loops: CDR1 KGHDR, CDR2 SFDVKD. This CDR3 has 16 amino acids. The CDR3: CATSDATGQSRETQYF. The CDR3 nucleotides are TGTGCCACCAGTGATGCCACCGGACAGAGCCGGGAGACCCAGTACTTC.

The table lists this clone with a count of one. The V and J genes are TRBV7-8 and TRBJ2-7; 8 nucleotides line up with TRBD2. This CDR3 is 13 amino acids long. V shed 6 bases and J 0 bases; nucleotides not matched to a gene: 1. The germline CDR1 and CDR2 sequences are SGHVS and FQNEAQ. The CDR3 sequence: CASRSGGSYEQYF. In DNA form, the CDR3 reads TGTGCCAGCAGAAGCGGGGGCTCCTACGAGCAGTACTTC.

The V gene is TRBV25-1, the J gene TRBJ1-1, with a weak D call TRBD1 (5 bases). Germline V gives CDR1 MGHDK, CDR2 SYGVNS. The V end was cut by 2 bases, the J end by 3 bases, with 13 bases between. The CDR3 extends over 15 amino acids. The CDR3 loop reads CASSEPGRGDTEAFF. The DNA of the CDR3 is TGTGCCAGCAGTGAACCCGGACGGGGGGACACTGAAGCTTTCTTT.

V is TRBV18 and J is TRBJ2-5; D is undetermined. The CDR3 loop spans 15 amino acids. The V end was cut by 0 bases, the J end by 5 bases, with 13 bases between. Germline lookup yields CDR1 KGHSH and CDR2 LQKENI. The CDR3 loop is CASSPPVPPRETQYF. The CDR3 DNA follows: TGTGCCAGCTCACCACCGGTTCCACCGCGGGAGACCCAGTACTTC. The full variable domain, rest sourced from reference TRBV18 and TRBJ2-5, is NAGVMQNPRHLVRRRGQEARLRCSPMKGHSHVYWYRQLPEEGLKFMVYLQKENIIDESGMPKERFSAEFPKEGPSILRIQQVVRGDSAAYFCASSPPVPPRETQYFGPGTRLLVL.

V gene TRBV2 combines with J gene TRBJ1-5, with a tentative D call TRBD1 (6 bases). The CDR3 contains 15 residues. Germline V lookup: CDR1 SNHLY, CDR2 FYNNEI. V was cut by 6 bases and J by 5 bases, with 17 bases left in between. CDR3 sequence: CASSLSGQTYQPQHF. CDR3 nucleotides: TGTGCCAGCAGCCTCTCTGGACAGACCTATCAGCCCCAGCATTTT.

The CDR3 region is CASSYSGGRENEQFF. Written as DNA, the CDR3 is TGTGCCAGCAGTTACTCTGGCGGGAGAGAGAATGAGCAGTTCTTC. V is TRBV6-5 and J is TRBJ2-1; 7 bases are a match to TRBD2. The CDR3 covers 15 residues. Germline V lookup: CDR1 MNHEY, CDR2 SVGAGI. The ends lost 0 bases at V and 7 bases at J; junction bases unmatched: 6.

CDR3 coding DNA: TGTGCCAGCCGTCCAACAGGGTCGGGGGCCAACGTCCTGACTTTC. The encoded protein is CASRPTGSGANVLTF. The V and J genes are TRBV7-6 and TRBJ2-6; D possibly corresponds to TRBD1 (6 bases). Germline lookup yields CDR1 SGHVS and CDR2 FNYEAQ. V was clipped by 8 bases and J by 4 bases, with 15 bases between them. This CDR3 is 15 amino acids long.

The chain combines TRBV12-5 with TRBJ1-1, with D tentatively TRBD1 (6 bases). V lost 5 bases and J lost 2, with 12 bases in between. Germline assignment: CDR1 LGHNT and CDR2 FRNRAP. The CDR3 contains 14 residues. The CDR3 DNA reads as TGTGCTAGTGGTCCGGGACATGGAAACACTGAAGCTTTCTTT. It yields the protein CASGPGHGNTEAFF.

V gene TRBV5-1 combines with J gene TRBJ1-4; D possibly corresponds to TRBD1 (6 bases). CDR3 length: 14 residues. Trimming removed 0 bases at V and 8 bases at J, with 11 bases between. Germline CDR1 and CDR2: SGHRS and YFSETQ. The CDR3 protein is CASSLGDTREKLFF. In DNA form, the CDR3 reads TGCGCCAGCAGCTTGGGGGACACCAGAGAAAAACTGTTTTTT.

This chain connects TRBV6-5 to TRBJ1-2; D possibly corresponds to TRBD1 (5 bases). The CDR3 length is 14 residues. Trimming cost V 8 bases and J 4 bases, with 17 bases left between them. The germline CDR1 and CDR2 sequences are MNHEY and SVGAGI. CDR3 protein: CASWILGGSYGYTF. The DNA for the CDR3 is TGTGCCAGCTGGATATTGGGGGGGAGCTATGGCTACACCTTC.

The chain uses TRBV7-3 and TRBJ1-1; unclear D gene. V gave up 5 bases and J gave up 0 bases, with 7 bases separating them. Looked up from germline, CDR1 is SGHTA and CDR2 is FQGTGA. This CDR3 region has 13 residues. CDR3 coding DNA: TGTGCCAGCAGCCCGGGGTTGAACACTGAAGCTTTCTTT. This gives the protein CASSPGLNTEAFF.

The gene calls are TRBV4-1 and TRBJ1-1; tentative D call: TRBD1 (5 bases). V gave up 2 bases and J gave up 0 bases, with 10 bases separating them. Germline V gene sequence: CDR1 MGHRA, CDR2 YSYEKL. CDR3 length equals 15 residues. The DNA for the CDR3 is TGCGCCAGCAGCCAATGGACAAGTCTGAACACTGAAGCTTTCTTT. It yields the protein CASSQWTSLNTEAFF.

The chain combines TRBV7-2 with TRBJ2-7; a weak D match, TRBD1 (5 bases). The V and J ends lost 0 bases and 3 bases respectively, with 9 bases between them. CDR3 length equals 14 residues. The germline gives CDR1 SGHTA, CDR2 FQGNSA. The CDR3 nucleotides are TGTGCCAGCAGCTTAGCGACAAGGGGCTACGAGCAGTACTTC. Encoded protein: CASSLATRGYEQYF. The full variable domain, rest sourced from reference TRBV7-2 and TRBJ2-7, is GAGVSQSPSNKVTEKGKDVELRCDPISGHTALYWYRQSLGQGLEFLIYFQGNSAPDKSGLPSDRFSAERTGGSVSTLTIQRTQQEDSAVYLCASSLATRGYEQYFGPGTRLTVT.

The V and J genes are TRBV7-8 and TRBJ2-1; TRBD1 might be the D (6 bases). V was trimmed by 6 bases and J by 6 bases, leaving 12 bases between them. Per the germline V gene, CDR1 is SGHVS and CDR2 is FQNEAQ. The CDR3 contains 13 residues. This CDR3 reads CASRPGTSNEQFF. In DNA, the CDR3 is TGTGCCAGCAGACCCGGGACAAGCAATGAGCAGTTCTTC.

This chain uses TRBV2 with TRBJ1-2; TRBD1 agrees at 7 bases. From germline, CDR1 is SNHLY and CDR2 FYNNEI. CDR3 length: 15 residues. V was pared by 5 bases and J by 4 bases, with 10 bases of the junction left unmatched. The CDR3, as DNA: TGTGCCAGCAGTTATCGGGGACAGACAAGCTATGGCTACACCTTC. Protein: CASSYRGQTSYGYTF.

The gene calls are TRBV28 and TRBJ2-7; 9 bases are a match to TRBD1. The germline V gene has CDR1 MDHEN and CDR2 SYDVKM. V gave up 6 bases and J gave up 3 bases; unmatched junction bases: 12. CDR3 length: 16 amino acids. CDR3 sequence (DNA): TGTGCCAGCAGCTCCCTCCGGGACAGGGTCTACTACGAGCAGTACTTC. As protein: CASSSLRDRVYYEQYF.

At least ten counts were recorded for this clone. The rearrangement joins TRBV7-2 to TRBJ1-1; 7 bases line up with TRBD1. V shed 5 bases, J shed 5 bases, and the junction held 8 bases outside the gene matches. The CDR3 is made up of 14 amino acids. The germline V gene has CDR1 SGHTA and CDR2 FQGNSA. Here the CDR3 reads CASSTLPGGTEAFF. In DNA form, the CDR3 reads TGTGCCAGCAGCACGCTCCCAGGGGGAACTGAAGCTTTCTTT.

CDR3 amino acids: CASSLVFGQGPSTDTQYF. The CDR3 DNA follows: TGTGCCAGCAGCTTAGTGTTTGGACAGGGCCCCAGCACAGATACGCAGTATTTT. The chain joins TRBV7-2 to TRBJ2-3; 8 bases agree with TRBD1. The CDR3 is made up of 18 amino acids. CDR1 is SGHTA and CDR2 is FQGNSA in the germline V gene. The ends lost 1 base at V and 0 bases at J; junction bases unmatched: 9. Based on the CDR3 plus reference TRBV7-2 and TRBJ2-3, the full variable domain is GAGVSQSPSNKVTEKGKDVELRCDPISGHTALYWYRQSLGQGLEFLIYFQGNSAPDKSGLPSDRFSAERTGGSVSTLTIQRTQQEDSAVYLCASSLVFGQGPSTDTQYFGPGTRLTVL.

The chain is built from TRBV5-1 and TRBJ1-6; D gene ambiguous. This CDR3 region has 16 residues. In germline, CDR1 is SGHRS, CDR2 YFSETQ. With 0 bases removed from V and 0 bases from J, the gap between germline ends came to 7 bases. The CDR3 region is CASSLALSSYNSPLHF. Written as DNA, the CDR3 is TGCGCCAGCAGCTTGGCCTTGAGCTCCTATAATTCACCCCTCCACTTT.

The chain joins TRBV3-1 (or the pseudogene TRBV3-2) to TRBJ1-1; TRBD1 matches at 9 bases. The CDR3 contains 18 residues. The germline V gene encodes CDR1 LGHDT and CDR2 YNNKEL (reference sequence). Germline trimming cut 1 base from V and 0 bases from J; bases unmatched to any gene: 9. CDR3 DNA sequence: TGTGCCAGCAGCCAAGCAAGAGGACAGGGGTACCTGAACACTGAAGCTTTCTTT. Translated: CASSQARGQGYLNTEAFF.

The gene calls are TRBV4-3 and TRBJ2-3, with TRBD1 matching 7 bases. V trimming: 0 bases; J trimming: 9 bases; junction bases outside the gene matches: 12. The CDR3 consists of 16 residues. Germline assignment: CDR1 LGHNA and CDR2 YSLEER. The CDR3 loop is CASSQETARARGTQYF. CDR3 bases: TGCGCCAGCAGCCAAGAAACGGCGCGTGCCAGGGGGACGCAGTATTTT.

The rearrangement links TRBV5-1 to TRBJ2-3, with a tentative D call TRBD1 (6 bases). Trimming shortened V by 4 bases and J by 4 bases, and 22 bases separated the two germline ends. The CDR3 is made up of 17 amino acids. Germline loops: CDR1 SGHRS, CDR2 YFSETQ. DNA for the CDR3: TGCGCCAGCAGCCCCACTTCGGGACATACTGGGTCAGATACGCAGTATTTT. Amino acids: CASSPTSGHTGSDTQYF.